This TCR beta chain was sequenced for a study of cytomegalovirus exposure and HLA in healthy donors. Overall study findings and caveats: A link between a missense DCLRE1C variant and TCR beta V- and J-gene trimming emerged from a later analysis. It was confirmed in vitro that three of the CMV-associated chains were specific for CMV antigens.

Primers included in the PCR were 60 Vbeta and 13 Jbeta primers. Assay: immunoSEQ multiplex PCR; the TCRdb copy retains only in-frame clones and omits some. The record lists about 140,000 clones, of which the ten most abundant hold around 0.96%. Germline lookup yields CDR1 SGDLS and CDR2 YYNGEE. Between the trimmed V and J ends, which lost 2 bases and 4 bases, there was a span of 14 bases. The CDR3 totals 15 residues. As regards this clone: Its antigen is currently unknown.

The genes are TRBV9 and TRBJ2-3; tentatively, D is TRBD1 (6 bases). This clonotype originated in a male donor in good health and CMV-seronegative. The sequenced sample consisted of PBMCs. DNA of the CDR3: TGTGCCAGCAGCGTGTGGGACACGCGTGCAGATACGCAGTATTTT. Its translation is CASSVWDTRADTQYF.